Shown below are 18 T cell receptor beta chains from a single sample sequenced in a study of PD-L1 blockade in urothelial cancer. Using immunoSEQ multiplex PCR, the repertoire was profiled, and TCRdb retains in-frame clones only, with some absent. This sample yields roughly 84,000 clones, of which about 81% are seen a single time; 9.5% belongs to the top ten. Sequences were derived from PBMCs, sampled around atezolizumab (anti-PD-L1) treatment. The receptors come from a man between 70 and 80 years old with urothelial cancer.

This clone was picked up a small number of times. The gene calls are TRBV6-1 and TRBJ1-2; D perhaps matches TRBD1 (5 bases). The germline CDR1 and CDR2 sequences are MNHNS and SASEGT. The CDR3 loop spans 13 amino acids. V lost 1 base and J lost 8, with 11 bases in between. CDR3 sequence: CASSEGMGLGYTF. Here the CDR3 DNA reads TGTGCCAGCAGTGAAGGGATGGGGCTCGGCTACACCTTC.

The V call is TRBV25-1, the J call TRBJ2-3; D is perhaps TRBD2 (7 bases). CDR3 length: 16 residues. Germline CDR1 MGHDK, CDR2 SYGVNS. The V end was cut by 5 bases, the J end by 3 bases, with 18 bases between. The CDR3 spells CASSTRGGGGTDTQYF. Written as DNA, the CDR3 is TGTGCCAGCAGTACCCGAGGGGGGGGCGGGACAGATACGCAGTATTTT. Combining the CDR3 with reference TRBV25-1 and TRBJ2-3 gives the whole variable domain EADIYQTPRYLVIGTGKKITLECSQTMGHDKMYWYQQDPGMELHLIHYSYGVNSTEKGDLSSESTVSRIRTEHFPLTLESARPSHTSQYLCASSTRGGGGTDTQYFGPGTRLTVL.

V usage is TRBV7-9 and J usage is TRBJ2-7; weak D call: TRBD1 (6 bases). CDR1 is SEHNR and CDR2 is FQNEAQ in the germline V gene (reference sequence). The CDR3 is made up of 12 amino acids. V was cut by 5 bases and J by 4 bases, with 9 bases left in between. This chain's CDR3 is CASSPTGYEQYF. CDR3 bases: TGTGCCAGCAGCCCGACAGGATACGAGCAGTACTTC.

This chain uses TRBV2 with TRBJ2-3; TRBD2 matches 8 bases. This CDR3 comprises 15 residues. Looked up from germline, CDR1 is SNHLY and CDR2 is FYNNEI. V shed 6 bases, J shed 0 bases, and the junction held 5 bases outside the gene matches. CDR3 coding DNA: TGTGCCAGCAGGCAAACGGGGGGGAGCACAGATACGCAGTATTTT. This encodes CASRQTGGSTDTQYF.

The chain couples TRBV5-4 to TRBJ2-3; 9 bases are shared with TRBD2. CDR1 and CDR2 from the germline V gene are SGHNT and YYREEE (reference sequence). The CDR3 is 17 residues long. J lost 5 bases, V lost 0 bases, and 10 bases had no gene match. The DNA of the CDR3 is TGTGCCAGCAGCTTGGAAGCTTCGCGGGGGGGCATAGATACGCAGTATTTT. Translated, it gives CASSLEASRGGIDTQYF.

The gene calls are TRBV7-2 and TRBJ2-7; 7 bases fit TRBD1. This CDR3 comprises 15 residues. V shed 5 bases, J shed 0 bases, and the junction held 7 bases outside the gene matches. The germline CDR1 and CDR2 sequences are SGHTA and FQGNSA. The CDR3 here is CASSADRDPSYEQYF. The DNA of the CDR3 is TGTGCCAGCAGCGCCGACAGGGACCCCTCCTACGAGCAGTACTTC.

This rearrangement joins TRBV5-4 to TRBJ2-1, with D maybe TRBD1 (6 bases). Trimming stripped 0 bases from V and 1 base from J, with 8 bases between. The CDR3 totals 15 residues. CDR1 is SGHNT, CDR2 YYREEE, per germline (reference sequence). CDR3 coding DNA: TGTGCCAGCAGCTTGGACAGGGCGTCCTACAATGAGCAGTTCTTC. This gives the protein CASSLDRASYNEQFF.

V gene TRBV5-6 combines with J gene TRBJ1-1; no clear D. The germline V gene has CDR1 SGHDT and CDR2 YYEEEE. V lost 0 bases, J lost 1 base, and 13 bases lay in between. The CDR3 sequence is 16 residues long. Here the CDR3 DNA reads TGTGCCAGCAGCTTGGTAGTAACCCGCCGGAACACTGAAGCTTTCTTT. Residues: CASSLVVTRRNTEAFF.

The CDR3: CASSSGTGHTNEQFF. In DNA form, the CDR3 reads TGTGCCAGCAGCTCCGGGACAGGCCACACTAATGAGCAGTTCTTC. V and J are TRBV7-6 and TRBJ2-1, with 8 bases aligning to TRBD1. This CDR3 spans 15 amino acids. V lost 4 bases and J lost 7; bases outside the gene matches: 9. Germline CDR1 SGHVS, CDR2 FNYEAQ.

The J gene is TRBJ2-5, the V gene TRBV7-9, with 8 bases matching TRBD2. Germline V gives CDR1 SEHNR, CDR2 FQNEAQ (reference sequence). Losses at the gene ends were 6 bases for V and 2 bases for J; bases not matched to a gene: 8. This CDR3 is 15 amino acids long. In DNA, the CDR3 is TGTGCCAGCAGTTATAGCGGGGCCCCTCAAGAGACCCAGTACTTC. This gives the protein CASSYSGAPQETQYF.

The genes are TRBV4-3 and TRBJ1-4, with no clear D. The V gene lost 0 bases and the J gene lost 0 bases, with 8 bases spanning the gap. CDR1 LGHNA and CDR2 YSLEER come from the germline V gene. This CDR3 spans 16 amino acids. CDR3 in amino acids: CASSQDWSATNEKLFF. CDR3 nucleotides: TGCGCCAGCAGCCAAGATTGGTCAGCAACTAATGAAAAACTGTTTTTT.

The chain carries TRBV20-1 and TRBJ1-2; 7 bases are a match to TRBD1. Germline-derived CDR1 and CDR2 are DFQATT and SNEGSKA (reference sequence). This CDR3 contains 11 residues. The J segment lost 8 bases and the V segment lost 5 bases, leaving 5 bases of the junction unmatched. CDR3 sequence: CSAQTGLGYTF. The CDR3 DNA reads TGCAGTGCTCAGACAGGGCTAGGCTACACCTTC.

This sequence joins TRBV7-8 and TRBJ2-3, with 10 bases fitting TRBD2. The CDR3 is 15 residues long. The J segment lost 3 bases and the V segment lost 5 bases, leaving 5 bases of the junction unmatched. Germline-derived CDR1 and CDR2 are SGHVS and FQNEAQ. The CDR3: CASSPGLAATDTQYF. The CDR3 nucleotides are TGTGCCAGCAGCCCCGGACTAGCGGCGACAGATACGCAGTATTTT.

The chain has TRBV27 and TRBJ1-2, with D maybe TRBD1 (6 bases). CDR3 size: 15 residues. V was cut by 6 bases and J by 5 bases, with 19 bases left in between. Per the germline V gene, CDR1 is MNHEY and CDR2 is SMNVEV (reference sequence). CDR3 nucleotides: TGTGCCAGCAGGCGCCGGGACAACGGGTTATATGGCTACACCTTC. Its protein product is CASRRRDNGLYGYTF.

This clone was observed a handful of times. The chain joins TRBV29-1 to TRBJ2-5, with 10 bases identical to TRBD1. Germline CDR1 is SQVTM and CDR2 is ANQGSEA. J gave up 2 bases and V 5 bases, and 5 bases lay outside the gene matches. This CDR3 comprises 14 residues. The CDR3 DNA is TGCAGCGTTTCCGGGACAGGGGCTCAAGAGACCCAGTACTTC. It translates to CSVSGTGAQETQYF.

The V gene is TRBV29-1, the J gene TRBJ1-1; 7 bases match TRBD1. The CDR3 runs 13 residues. V trimming: 7 bases; J trimming: 6 bases; junction bases outside the gene matches: 11. The germline CDR1 and CDR2 sequences are SQVTM and ANQGSEA. CDR3 sequence reads: CSDLTGYIPEAFF. For the CDR3, the DNA is TGCAGCGACCTGACAGGGTATATCCCTGAAGCTTTCTTT.

The genes are TRBV16 and TRBJ2-2, with D possibly being TRBD1 (6 bases). V was shortened by 4 bases and J by 0 bases, with 12 bases between the two germline ends. The CDR3 spans 16 residues. CDR1 and CDR2 (germline): KGHSY, FQNENV. The CDR3 sequence is CASSRNTGSNTGELFF. CDR3 coding DNA: TGTGCCAGCAGCCGCAATACAGGGTCGAACACCGGGGAGCTGTTTTTT. Looking up the rest from reference TRBV16 and TRBJ2-2 gives the full variable domain: GEEVAQTPKHLVRGEGQKAKLYCAPIKGHSYVFWYQQVLKNEFKFLISFQNENVFDETGMPKERFSAKCLPNSPCSLEIQATKLEDSAVYFCASSRNTGSNTGELFFGEGSRLTVL.

This clone was counted only a few times. The V and J genes are TRBV11-2 and TRBJ2-5, with D unclear. This CDR3 region has 12 residues. The ends were cut back, 6 bases at V and 8 bases at J, with 13 bases in the middle. Germline CDR1 is SGHAT and CDR2 is FQNNGV. The chain's CDR3 is CASRNFGDTQYF. The CDR3 nucleotides are TGTGCCAGCAGGAATTTCGGTGATACCCAGTACTTC.